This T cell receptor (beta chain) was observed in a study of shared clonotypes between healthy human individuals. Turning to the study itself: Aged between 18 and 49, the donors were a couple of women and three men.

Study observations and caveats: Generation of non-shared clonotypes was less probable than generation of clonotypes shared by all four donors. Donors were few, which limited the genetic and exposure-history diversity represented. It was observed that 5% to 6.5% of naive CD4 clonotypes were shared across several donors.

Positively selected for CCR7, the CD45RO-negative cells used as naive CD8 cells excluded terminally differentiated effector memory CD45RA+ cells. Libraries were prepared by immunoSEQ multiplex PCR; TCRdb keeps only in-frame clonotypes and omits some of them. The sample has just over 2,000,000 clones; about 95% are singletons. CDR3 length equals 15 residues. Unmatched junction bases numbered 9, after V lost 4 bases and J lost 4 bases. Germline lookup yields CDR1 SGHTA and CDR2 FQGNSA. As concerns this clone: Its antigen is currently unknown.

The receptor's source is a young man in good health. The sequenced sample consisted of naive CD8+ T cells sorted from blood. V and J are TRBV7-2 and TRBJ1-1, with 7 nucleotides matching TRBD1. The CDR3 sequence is CASSSDRAGGTEAFF. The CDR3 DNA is TGTGCCAGCAGCTCTGACAGGGCCGGAGGCACTGAAGCTTTCTTT.